These T cell receptor beta chains were read from a single sample in a study of blood T cell repertoires in COVID-19. Sequencing was performed with immunoSEQ multiplex PCR; in TCRdb, only in-frame clones are kept and a portion is missing. The sample contains around 370,000 clones, about nine tenths of which appear only once. Sample: peripheral blood. These receptors came from an older woman with COVID-19, enrolled during active disease. The CDR3 runs from the conserved cysteine through the conserved F or W. D genes are given only for firm matches. The size entry is marked missing in some rows and otherwise reads once, few, many or a size class.

J gene,V gene,clone size,D gene,CDR3 protein,CDR3 DNA
TRBJ2-5,TRBV12-5,once,TRBD1,CASGWTPGQEVFRQETQYF,TGTGCTAGTGGTTGGACACCGGGACAGGAGGTTTTTCGGCAAGAGACCCAGTACTTC
TRBJ1-1,TRBV6-5,once,.,CASRLQGNTEAFF,TGTGCCAGCAGACTCCAGGGGAACACTGAAGCTTTCTTT
TRBJ2-2,TRBV10-1,.,TRBD1,CASRDRDTGELFF,TGCGCCAGCCGGGACAGAGACACCGGGGAGCTGTTTTTT
TRBJ1-1,TRBV5-4,few,.,CASSLGENTEAFF,TGTGCCAGCAGCTTGGGCGAGAACACTGAAGCTTTCTTT
TRBJ1-1,TRBV12-3/TRBV12-4,.,.,CASRLRGGTEAFF,TGTGCCAGCAGGTTGAGGGGGGGGACTGAAGCTTTCTTT
TRBJ1-4,TRBV28,.,.,CASSIPGRGEKLFF,TGTGCCAGCAGTATCCCCGGACGGGGTGAAAAACTGTTTTTT
TRBJ2-1,TRBV24-1,.,TRBD2,CATSDSRGAWNEQFF,TGTGCCACCAGTGATTCGCGGGGGGCCTGGAATGAGCAGTTCTTC
TRBJ2-5,TRBV7-2,.,TRBD1,CASSLEKGARETQYF,TGTGCCAGCAGCTTAGAGAAGGGGGCTAGGGAGACCCAGTACTTC
TRBJ2-7,TRBV27,.,TRBD2,CASSTPASGGYEQYF,TGTGCCAGCAGCACTCCGGCTAGCGGGGGTTACGAGCAGTACTTC
TRBJ1-2,TRBV3-1/TRBV3-2,.,.,CASSQLGRAGYGYTF,TGTGCCAGCAGCCAACTAGGGAGGGCTGGCTATGGCTACACCTTC
TRBJ2-1,TRBV7-9,.,.,CASSLASVNEQFF,TGTGCCAGCAGCTTAGCGTCGGTAAATGAGCAGTTCTTC
TRBJ2-3,TRBV21-1,.,.,CASSLQTYSTADTQYF,TGTGCCAGCAGCTTACAGACATACTCTACGGCAGATACGCAGTATTTT
TRBJ1-4,TRBV24-1,.,.,CATQDSVNEKLFF,TGTGCCACCCAGGACAGCGTTAATGAAAAACTGTTTTTT
TRBJ1-1,TRBV2,.,.,CATLAGTTEAFF,TGTGCCACCCTGGCCGGGACAACTGAAGCTTTCTTT
TRBJ1-4,TRBV7-3,.,TRBD1,CASSATGGTNEKLFF,TGTGCCAGCAGCGCAACAGGGGGTACTAATGAAAAACTGTTTTTT
TRBJ1-1,TRBV9,.,TRBD1,CASSLATGDAEAFF,TGTGCCAGCAGCCTAGCAACAGGGGACGCTGAAGCTTTCTTT
TRBJ1-6,TRBV5-8,few,TRBD1,CASSLDRGQSPLHF,TGTGCCAGCAGCTTGGACAGGGGGCAATCACCCCTCCACTTT
TRBJ2-5,TRBV12-3/TRBV12-4,.,TRBD2,CASSPGGETQYF,TGTGCCAGCTCCCCGGGGGGTGAGACCCAGTACTTC
TRBJ1-6,TRBV7-2,.,TRBD1,CASSSGDSLYNSPLHF,TGTGCCAGCAGCTCTGGGGACAGCCTCTATAATTCACCCCTCCACTTT
TRBJ2-2,TRBV24-1,.,.,CASQGNTGELFF,TGTGCCTCACAGGGAAACACCGGGGAGCTGTTTTTT
TRBJ2-7,TRBV10-1,few,.,CASSDRGYEQYF,TGCGCCAGCAGTGATAGGGGCTACGAGCAGTACTTC
TRBJ2-5,TRBV7-6,once,.,CASSLGVETQYF,TGTGCCAGCAGCTTAGGCGTAGAGACCCAGTACTTC